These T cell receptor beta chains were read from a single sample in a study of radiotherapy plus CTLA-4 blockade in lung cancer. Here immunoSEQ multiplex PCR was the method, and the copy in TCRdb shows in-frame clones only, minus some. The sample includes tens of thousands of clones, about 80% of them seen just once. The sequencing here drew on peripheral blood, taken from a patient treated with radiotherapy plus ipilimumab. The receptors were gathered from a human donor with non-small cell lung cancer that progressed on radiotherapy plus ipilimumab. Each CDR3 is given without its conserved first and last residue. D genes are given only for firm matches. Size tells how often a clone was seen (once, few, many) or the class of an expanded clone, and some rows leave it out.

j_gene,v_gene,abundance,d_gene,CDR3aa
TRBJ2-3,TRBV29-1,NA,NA,SGHGGGGSTDTQY
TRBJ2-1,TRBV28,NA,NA,ASSASLALNEQF
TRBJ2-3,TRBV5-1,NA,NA,ASSLGGMTDTQY
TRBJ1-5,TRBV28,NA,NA,ASSSPWGPRENQPQH
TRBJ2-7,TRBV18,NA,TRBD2,ASSPGLAGLSYEQY
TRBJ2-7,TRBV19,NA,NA,ASTRGLSLYEQY
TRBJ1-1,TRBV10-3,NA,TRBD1,AITPGQGVGNTEAF
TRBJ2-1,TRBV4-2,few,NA,ASSQDSASPYNEQF
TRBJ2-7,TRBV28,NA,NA,ASSLSILRASYEQY
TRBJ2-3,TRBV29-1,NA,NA,SVDQVTGTDTQY
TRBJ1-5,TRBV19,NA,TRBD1,ASTLLPGQGNQPQH
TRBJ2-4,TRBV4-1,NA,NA,ASSQGSASAKNIQY
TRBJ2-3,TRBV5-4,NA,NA,ASSLYLGTDTQY
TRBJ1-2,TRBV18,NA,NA,ASSGRDGYT
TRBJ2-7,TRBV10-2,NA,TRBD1,ASRGQGQVEQY
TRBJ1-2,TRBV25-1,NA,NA,ASRKGGVYGYT
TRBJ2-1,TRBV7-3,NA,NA,ASGRENYNEQF
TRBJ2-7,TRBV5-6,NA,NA,ASSFLGPTSYEQY
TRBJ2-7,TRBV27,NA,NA,ASSLRPRYEQY
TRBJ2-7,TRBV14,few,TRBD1,ASSQRDRGVYEQY
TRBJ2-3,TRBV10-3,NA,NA,AISESHSSSTDTQY
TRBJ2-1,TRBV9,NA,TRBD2,ASSPPGVAGNNEQF